Here is one T cell receptor beta chain with its context. Its antigen is currently unknown. This sample is drawn from a study of T-cell memory formation after mild COVID-19. Between the trimmed V and J ends, which lost 5 bases and 0 bases, there was a span of 7 bases. CDR3 length: 14 residues. In germline, CDR1 is KGHDR, CDR2 SFDVKD. TCRdb re-derived calls from the 5' RACE reads in MiXCR, one entry per CDR3 protein. The sample contains 500,000 to 550,000 distinct CDR3 sequences, roughly 21% of which appear only once. Points from the study as a whole: Later expanders leaned toward CD4+, whereas clones contracting from day 15 to 85 were balanced CD4/CD8.

The V gene is TRBV24-1, the J gene TRBJ2-1; D not resolved. The receptor was isolated from an adult woman who had mild COVID-19 (a few samples of this study predate the infection). Cell type and time point are not known. What was sequenced was PBMCs or a T cell subset sorted from them (not recorded which). The CDR3 loop is CATSVTGSYNEQFF. The CDR3 region has the DNA TGTGCCACCAGTGTAACGGGCTCCTACAATGAGCAGTTCTTC.